Following are 10 T cell receptor beta chains from one sample sequenced in a study of blood T cell repertoires in COVID-19. Produced via immunoSEQ multiplex PCR; TCRdb's table is partial and in-frame only. The sample shows about 170,000 clones, 83% of them seen only once. The sequenced material came from peripheral blood. Receptor source: a woman of 80 years or more with acute or convalescent COVID-19.

The rearrangement uses TRBV15 and TRBJ2-1; 7 bases align to TRBD2. After removal of 3 bases from V and 10 bases from J, the junction contained 3 bases not matched to a gene. Germline V gives CDR1 LNHNV, CDR2 YYDKDF (reference sequence). CDR3 length: 12 amino acids. The CDR3 sequence is CATSREAGEQFF. Here the CDR3 DNA reads TGTGCCACCAGCAGGGAAGCGGGAGAGCAGTTCTTC.

This clone was recorded a few times. V usage is TRBV12-2 and J usage is TRBJ2-7; the D call in the table, TRBD2, was not verified against the DNA. TRBV12-2 is a listed pseudogene. The CDR3 runs to 14 residues. CDR3 nucleotides: TGTGCAAGTCGCTTAGGGGGACTAGCGGGGGAGCAGTACTTC. It encodes CASRLGGLAGEQYF.

The chain combines TRBV19 with TRBJ2-2; a weak D match, TRBD2 (7 bases). The germline V gene has CDR1 LNHDA and CDR2 SQIVND (reference sequence). Deletions cut 7 bases from V and 5 bases from J, with 11 bases between. This CDR3 contains 13 residues. The CDR3 sequence: CASKGGGTGELFF. For the CDR3, the DNA is TGTGCCAGTAAAGGGGGAGGGACCGGGGAGCTGTTTTTT.

The V call is TRBV10-3, the J call TRBJ2-5; D is ambiguous. Germline assignment: CDR1 ENHRY and CDR2 SYGVKD. Trimming took 0 bases from V and 2 from J, leaving 13 bases between them. CDR3 length: 16 amino acids. CDR3 sequence reads: CAISESRSAGQETQYF. CDR3 DNA sequence: TGTGCCATCAGTGAGTCCAGGTCGGCAGGACAAGAGACCCAGTACTTC.

V and J are TRBV9 and TRBJ2-3, with D maybe TRBD2 (5 bases). The length of the CDR3 is 14 residues. CDR1 and CDR2 (germline): SGDLS, YYNGEE. V lost 4 bases to trimming and J lost 0 bases, with 9 bases between them. The CDR3 region is CASSFSGSTDTQYF. In DNA form, the CDR3 reads TGTGCCAGCAGCTTTTCGGGGAGCACAGATACGCAGTATTTT.

The J gene is TRBJ2-7, the V gene TRBV21-1; TRBD2, the table's D call, lacks a check against the DNA. TRBV21-1 is marked as a pseudogene. The CDR3 totals 17 residues. CDR3 sequence (DNA): TGTGCCAGCAGCAAACATGACGGAGGGCCGTTTAGCTACGAGCAGTACTTC. It specifies CASSKHDGGPFSYEQYF.

The chain carries TRBV6-5 and TRBJ1-1, with D possibly TRBD1 on 6 matching bases. Germline V gene data show CDR1 as MNHEY and CDR2 as SVGAGI. CDR3 length equals 15 residues. V shed 0 bases and J shed 5 bases, with 13 bases lying between them. The CDR3 is CASSYSGGRGTEAFF. The DNA for the CDR3 is TGTGCCAGCAGTTACTCTGGGGGGCGGGGGACTGAAGCTTTCTTT.

The chain joins TRBV5-4 to TRBJ1-1, with D uncertain. Between the trimmed V and J ends, which lost 3 bases and 0 bases, there was a span of 12 bases. CDR1 and CDR2 from the germline V gene are SGHNT and YYREEE (reference sequence). This CDR3 region has 15 residues. CDR3: CASSSPRGMNTEAFF. Here the CDR3 DNA reads TGTGCCAGCAGCTCCCCCCGCGGTATGAACACTGAAGCTTTCTTT. Drawing the rest from reference TRBV5-4 and TRBJ1-1, the complete variable domain is ETGVTQSPTHLIKTRGQQVTLRCSSQSGHNTVSWYQQALGQGPQFIFQYYREEENGRGNFPPRFSGLQFPNYSSELNVNALELDDSALYLCASSSPRGMNTEAFFGQGTRLTVV.

V and J are TRBV13 and TRBJ1-2, with D possibly being TRBD1 (5 bases). Trimming took 5 bases from V and 4 from J, leaving 14 bases between them. CDR1 is PRHDT and CDR2 is FYEKMQ in the germline V gene (reference sequence). CDR3 length: 14 residues. CDR3 sequence reads: CASSPRGGAYGYTF. The CDR3, as DNA: TGTGCCAGCAGCCCCCGGGGGGGTGCCTATGGCTACACCTTC.

This clone came up once. The V gene is TRBV7-8, the J gene TRBJ1-6; 7 bases line up with TRBD1. The V and J ends lost 6 bases and 6 bases, in that order; junction bases with no gene match: 5. The CDR3 covers 14 residues. Germline CDR1 reads SGHVS; CDR2 reads FQNEAQ. The CDR3 region has the DNA TGTGCCAGCAGTTCCGGGACAGTTAATTCACCCCTCCACTTT. As protein: CASSSGTVNSPLHF.